This T cell receptor beta chain was sequenced for a study of Ad26.COV2.S vaccination and SARS-CoV-2 variants. The study's findings and limits: Comparability of non-spike TCR breadth was observed across vaccine and placebo recipients. Analytic work on TCR breadth and depth might have understated the full extent of total T cell responses.

Sample treatment: around 19 received Ad26.COV2.S at low or high dose, single or two shots; about 5 received placebo; per-sample allocation not given. Day 63 after the first injection of vaccine or placebo was the sampling time. A note on this clone: Its specificity is not known.

Clones were sequenced by immunoSEQ multiplex PCR, and TCRdb holds only the in-frame ones, with some missing. The data show about 420,000 clones, roughly 88% seen once. Source: peripheral blood, taken in a trial of Ad26.COV2.S vaccine versus placebo. The sequence was collected from a person aged 18 to 59 who received the Ad26.COV2.S COVID-19 vaccine or a placebo.

This CDR3 reads CASSLDLTDLYGYTF. In DNA, the CDR3 is TGTGCCAGCAGCTTGGATCTTACAGATCTCTATGGCTACACCTTC. This chain uses TRBV5-4 with TRBJ1-2; no clear D gene. The CDR3 loop spans 15 amino acids. The V gene lost 0 bases and the J gene lost 4 bases, with 13 bases spanning the gap. Per germline, CDR1 SGHNT and CDR2 YYREEE (reference sequence). The full variable domain, with the rest looked up from reference TRBV5-4 and TRBJ1-2, is ETGVTQSPTHLIKTRGQQVTLRCSSQSGHNTVSWYQQALGQGPQFIFQYYREEENGRGNFPPRFSGLQFPNYSSELNVNALELDDSALYLCASSLDLTDLYGYTFGSGTRLTVV.